Reported below is one TCR beta chain. As yet, its antigen is unknown. The data belong to a study of T cell responses to AZD1222 COVID-19 vaccine. This table comes from immunoSEQ multiplex PCR, and its TCRdb copy is limited to in-frame clones, with some not included. The table includes around 62,000 clones, around 90% detected once. The ends lost 2 bases at V and 4 bases at J; junction bases unmatched: 4. The germline CDR1 and CDR2 sequences are SGHRS and YFSETQ. The length of the CDR3 is 15 residues. Study-level findings and limits: With dominance at 160-218 and 743-854, vaccine-associated CD4 TCRs spanned spike.

The TCR was taken from an adult in good health. V and J are TRBV5-1 and TRBJ2-1, with 9 bases aligning to TRBD1. The sample consisted of peripheral blood, taken on day 0 of AZD1222 vaccination. The CDR3 is CASSFGTGTYNEQFF. Written as DNA, the CDR3 is TGCGCCAGCAGCTTCGGGACAGGGACGTACAATGAGCAGTTCTTC.